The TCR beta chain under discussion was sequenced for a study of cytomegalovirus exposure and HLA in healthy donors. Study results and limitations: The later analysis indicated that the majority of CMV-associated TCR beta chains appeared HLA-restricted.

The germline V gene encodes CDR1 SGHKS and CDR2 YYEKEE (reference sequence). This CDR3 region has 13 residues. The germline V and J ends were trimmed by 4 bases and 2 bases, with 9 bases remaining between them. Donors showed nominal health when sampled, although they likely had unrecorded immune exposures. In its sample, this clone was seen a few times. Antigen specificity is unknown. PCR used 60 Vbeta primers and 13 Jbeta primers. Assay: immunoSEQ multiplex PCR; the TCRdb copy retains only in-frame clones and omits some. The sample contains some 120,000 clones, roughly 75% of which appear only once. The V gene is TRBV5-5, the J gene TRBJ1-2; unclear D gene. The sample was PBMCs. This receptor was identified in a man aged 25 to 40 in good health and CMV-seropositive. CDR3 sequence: CASSHGGNYGYTF. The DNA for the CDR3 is TGTGCCAGCAGCCACGGAGGGAACTATGGCTACACCTTC.